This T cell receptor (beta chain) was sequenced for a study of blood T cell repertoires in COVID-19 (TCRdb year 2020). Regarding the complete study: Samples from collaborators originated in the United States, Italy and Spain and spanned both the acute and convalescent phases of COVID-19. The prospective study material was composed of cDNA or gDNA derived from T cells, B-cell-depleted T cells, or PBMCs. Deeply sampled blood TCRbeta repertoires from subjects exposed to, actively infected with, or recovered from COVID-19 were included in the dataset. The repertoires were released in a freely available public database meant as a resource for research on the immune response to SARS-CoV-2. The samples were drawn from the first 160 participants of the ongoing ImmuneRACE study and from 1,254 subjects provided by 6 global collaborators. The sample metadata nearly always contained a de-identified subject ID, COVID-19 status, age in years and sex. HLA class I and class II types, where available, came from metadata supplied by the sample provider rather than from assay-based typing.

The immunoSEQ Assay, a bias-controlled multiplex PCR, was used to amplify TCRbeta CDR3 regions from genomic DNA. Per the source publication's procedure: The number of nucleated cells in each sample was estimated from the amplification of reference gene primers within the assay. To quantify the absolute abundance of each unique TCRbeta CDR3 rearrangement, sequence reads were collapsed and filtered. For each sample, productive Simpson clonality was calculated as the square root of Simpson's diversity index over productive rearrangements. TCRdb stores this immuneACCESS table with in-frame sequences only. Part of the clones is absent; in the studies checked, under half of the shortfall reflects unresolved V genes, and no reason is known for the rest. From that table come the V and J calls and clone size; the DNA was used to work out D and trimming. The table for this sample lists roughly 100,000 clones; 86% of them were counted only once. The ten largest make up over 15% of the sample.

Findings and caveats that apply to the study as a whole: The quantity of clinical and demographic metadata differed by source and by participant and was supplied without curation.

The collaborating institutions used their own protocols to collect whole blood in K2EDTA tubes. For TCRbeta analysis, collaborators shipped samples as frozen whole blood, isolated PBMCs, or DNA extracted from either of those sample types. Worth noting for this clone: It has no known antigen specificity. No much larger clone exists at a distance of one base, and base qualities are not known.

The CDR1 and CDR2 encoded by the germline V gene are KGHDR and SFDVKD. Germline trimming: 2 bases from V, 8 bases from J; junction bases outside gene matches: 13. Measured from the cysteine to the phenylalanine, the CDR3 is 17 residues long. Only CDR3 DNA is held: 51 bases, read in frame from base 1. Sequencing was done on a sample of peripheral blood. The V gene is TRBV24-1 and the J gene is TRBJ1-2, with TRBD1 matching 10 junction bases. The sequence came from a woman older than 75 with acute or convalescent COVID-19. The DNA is TGTGCCACCAGTGATTCCTACCGGGACAGGGGAATCAGGGGCTACACCTTC. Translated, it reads CATSDSYRDRGIRGYTF.